The clone carrying this T cell receptor (beta chain) was picked up many times. What was amplified from RNA transcripts were TCR beta CDR3 regions. The HTBI primer set served for first-round RT-PCR of the TCR CDR3. TCRdb independently ran MiXCR on the multiplex PCR reads; one entry per CDR3 protein. Here the sample spans around 350,000 distinct CDR3 sequences, around 14% being singletons. These data come from a study of T cells in Graves' hyperthyroidism and ophthalmopathy. This receptor was obtained from a woman between 18 and 29 years old with Graves' hyperthyroidism. Material for sequencing was blood.

This chain's CDR3 is CASSPTRSGNTEAFF. In DNA, the CDR3 is TGTGCCAGCAGTCCAACCCGGTCGGGGAACACTGAAGCTTTCTTT. The chain recombines TRBV28 with TRBJ1-1; D unclear. Germline V gene data show CDR1 as MDHEN and CDR2 as SYDVKM. The V end lost 5 bases, the J end lost 1 base, and 14 bases lay between the germline ends. The CDR3 consists of 15 residues.